Listed below are T cell receptor beta chains from one sample, sequenced in a study of blood T cells in healthy people across ages. MiXCR, run by TCRdb on the 5' RACE reads, gives a single entry per CDR3 protein. The data hold roughly 830,000 distinct CDR3 sequences, with 62% observed a single time. Sample: blood. Source of these receptors: a young man in good health. Both conserved end residues are part of each CDR3. The order of the fields is CDR3 protein, CDR3 DNA, V gene, clone size, D gene, J gene. A D gene is named only where the DNA matches it firmly. The listing skips clone size in some rows; elsewhere it reads once, few, many or a size class.

CDR3 protein: CASSPVGGPQHF; CDR3 DNA: TGTGCCAGCAGCCCGGTGGGGGGGCCCCAGCATTTT; V gene: TRBV5-5; clone size: NA; D gene: NA; J gene: TRBJ1-5
CDR3 protein: CASSLSGGAADTQYF; CDR3 DNA: TGTGCCAGCAGTTTAAGCGGGGGGGCGGCAGATACGCAGTATTTT; V gene: TRBV6-5; clone size: few; D gene: TRBD2; J gene: TRBJ2-3
CDR3 protein: CASSLQIGVDTQYF; CDR3 DNA: TGTGCCAGCAGCCTCCAGATCGGGGTGGATACGCAGTATTTT; V gene: TRBV7-6; clone size: NA; D gene: NA; J gene: TRBJ2-3
CDR3 protein: CGVEGQMANVLTF; CDR3 DNA: TGCGGCGTTGAAGGACAGATGGCCAACGTCCTGACTTTC; V gene: TRBV29-1; clone size: NA; D gene: NA; J gene: TRBJ2-6
CDR3 protein: CASSDPRGESYNEQFF; CDR3 DNA: TGTGCCAGCAGCGACCCCCGGGGGGAGAGCTACAATGAGCAGTTCTTC; V gene: TRBV3-1; clone size: NA; D gene: TRBD2; J gene: TRBJ2-1
CDR3 protein: CASSLTGTLYEQYF; CDR3 DNA: TGCGCCAGCAGCTTGACCGGGACTCTCTACGAGCAGTACTTC; V gene: TRBV5-1; clone size: few; D gene: NA; J gene: TRBJ2-7
CDR3 protein: CASSQTSGVYNEQYF; CDR3 DNA: TGTGCCAGCAGCCAAACTAGCGGGGTCTACAATGAGCAGTACTTC; V gene: TRBV4-2; clone size: NA; D gene: TRBD2; J gene: TRBJ2-7
CDR3 protein: CATSDLEGVNEQFF; CDR3 DNA: TGTGCCACCAGTGATCTGGAGGGTGTGAATGAGCAGTTCTTC; V gene: TRBV24-1; clone size: few; D gene: NA; J gene: TRBJ2-1
CDR3 protein: CASSAGTGDTDTQYF; CDR3 DNA: TGTGCCAGCAGCGCCGGGACAGGGGATACAGATACGCAGTATTTT; V gene: TRBV7-2; clone size: few; D gene: TRBD1; J gene: TRBJ2-3
CDR3 protein: CASSLGQTSIQYF; CDR3 DNA: TGTGCCAGCAGCTTAGGACAGACTAGCATTCAGTACTTC; V gene: TRBV7-9; clone size: NA; D gene: NA; J gene: TRBJ2-4
CDR3 protein: CASSFTGGEQPQHF; CDR3 DNA: TGTGCCAGCAGTTTTACAGGGGGCGAGCAGCCCCAGCATTTT; V gene: TRBV7-9; clone size: NA; D gene: TRBD1; J gene: TRBJ1-5
CDR3 protein: CASSEAGQGKGEQYF; CDR3 DNA: TGTGCCAGCAGCGAGGCGGGACAGGGGAAAGGGGAGCAGTACTTC; V gene: TRBV9; clone size: once; D gene: TRBD1; J gene: TRBJ2-7
CDR3 protein: CASSLSSRRETQYF; CDR3 DNA: TGCGCCAGCAGCTTGTCCTCCCGGAGGGAGACCCAGTACTTC; V gene: TRBV5-1; clone size: NA; D gene: NA; J gene: TRBJ2-5
CDR3 protein: CSARDLTGAGPYEQYF; CDR3 DNA: TGCAGTGCTAGAGATCTCACAGGGGCGGGTCCCTACGAGCAGTACTTC; V gene: TRBV20-1; clone size: NA; D gene: TRBD1; J gene: TRBJ2-7
CDR3 protein: CASMGSSTDTQYF; CDR3 DNA: TGTGCCAGCATGGGATCGAGCACAGATACGCAGTATTTT; V gene: TRBV9; clone size: NA; D gene: NA; J gene: TRBJ2-3
CDR3 protein: CASSFGGGTNYEQYF; CDR3 DNA: TGTGCCAGCAGCTTCGGCGGGGGGACGAACTACGAGCAGTACTTC; V gene: TRBV7-9; clone size: once; D gene: TRBD2; J gene: TRBJ2-7
CDR3 protein: CASSLFNRAGVTGEQFF; CDR3 DNA: TGTGCCAGCAGTTTATTCAACCGAGCGGGGGTCACCGGTGAGCAGTTCTTC; V gene: TRBV28; clone size: NA; D gene: TRBD2; J gene: TRBJ2-1